This T cell receptor beta chain came from a study of spatial heterogeneity in lung cancer. The time point here: sample taken at primary tumor resection. Sequencing of whole RNA from tumor, nontumor lung or frozen PBMC involved no sorting. This clonotype was observed many times. TCRdb ran MiXCR on the 5' RACE reads and lists one entry per CDR3 protein. The sample gives over 6,500 distinct CDR3 sequences, around 4.3% of which show up once; around 25% is in the top ten. The CDR3 runs 16 residues. V was cut by 4 bases and J by 4 bases, with 16 bases left in between. The germline V gene has CDR1 LGHDT and CDR2 YNNKEL (reference sequence).

Sequences were derived from normal lung tissue next to the tumor, sampled at surgery. This chain joins TRBV3-1 and TRBJ2-2, with D tentatively TRBD1 or TRBD2 (6 bases each). The TCR originated in a female donor with early-stage non-small cell lung cancer. CDR3 sequence (DNA): TGTGCCAGCAGCCGTCTTGCGGGACAAACCACCGGGGAGCTGTTTTTT. Translating gives CASSRLAGQTTGELFF.